These 30 T cell receptor beta chains came from one sample sequenced in a study of regulatory T cells in long-lasting Graves disease. Time point: persistent/refractory GD, antithyroid drugs over 5 years with positive TRAb. RNA extracted from PBMCs served as the sequencing template. To make TCR beta libraries, researchers used iRepertoire HTBI primers and Arm-PCR of CDR3 regions. TCRdb reprocessed the multiplex PCR reads with MiXCR, giving one entry per CDR3 protein. The sample consists of 360,000 or so distinct CDR3 sequences, roughly 24% of them appearing once. The starting material was peripheral blood mononuclear cells (PBMCs), obtained when the disease was refractory, from a patient treated with antithyroid drugs. The source is a woman in her forties with Graves disease.

The chain couples TRBV5-8 to TRBJ1-1, with D unresolved. Trimming took 1 base from V and 5 from J, leaving 12 bases between them. The CDR3 runs to 14 residues. Germline values: CDR1 SGHTS, CDR2 YDEGEE. The CDR3 region is CASSLWGTMTEAFF. CDR3 sequence (DNA): TGTGCCAGCAGCTTGTGGGGAACGATGACTGAAGCTTTCTTT.

This clonotype has ten or more counts. V is TRBV2 and J is TRBJ2-7; D remains ambiguous. The CDR3 loop spans 16 amino acids. Trimming shortened V by 6 bases and J by 2 bases, and 20 bases separated the two germline ends. Germline V gene sequence: CDR1 SNHLY, CDR2 FYNNEI. The CDR3 DNA reads as TGTGCCAGCAGATACCTAAGAAAGGGCACCCCCTACGAGCAGTACTTC. It specifies CASRYLRKGTPYEQYF.

Remarks on this clonotype: Just one base apart from a much larger clone, this may be a read error. The chain is built from TRBV6-1 and TRBJ2-7; D is unresolved. V lost 4 bases and J 6 bases, leaving 16 bases between the germline ends. CDR3 length equals 14 residues. Germline loops: CDR1 MNHNS, CDR2 SASEGT. In nucleotides, the CDR3 is TGTGCCAGCAGTGGAAACAGCCACCCCTGCGAGCAGTACTTC. Protein: CASSGNSHPCEQYF.

This clonotype was seen at least ten times. The rearrangement joins TRBV7-2 to TRBJ2-7; 10 bases map to TRBD2. The CDR3 is made up of 16 amino acids. The J segment lost 3 bases and the V segment lost 5 bases, leaving 10 bases of the junction unmatched. The germline V gene encodes CDR1 SGHTA and CDR2 FQGNSA. The chain's CDR3 is CASSVPPSSGGYEQYF. CDR3 DNA: TGTGCCAGCAGCGTCCCCCCATCTAGCGGGGGCTACGAGCAGTACTTC.

The V call is TRBV7-9, the J call TRBJ1-1, with D unclear. Trimming took off 5 bases at V and 6 bases at J, with 13 bases between the two ends. Germline V gene sequence: CDR1 SEHNR, CDR2 FQNEAQ (reference sequence). This CDR3 has 13 residues. The CDR3 loop reads CASSGRRMSEAFF. The CDR3 DNA is TGTGCCAGCAGCGGCAGAAGGATGTCTGAAGCTTTCTTT.

The V gene is TRBV7-6, the J gene TRBJ2-7; weak D call: TRBD2 (5 bases). The germline V and J ends were trimmed by 1 base and 3 bases, with 16 bases remaining between them. CDR3 length equals 16 residues. The germline V gene encodes CDR1 SGHVS and CDR2 FNYEAQ. This CDR3 is CASSLGASSRNYEQYF. CDR3 DNA: TGTGCCAGCAGCTTAGGGGCTAGCTCAAGGAACTACGAGCAGTACTTC.

As concerns this clonotype: One base away lies a much larger clone, so this may be a sequencing read error. The chain recombines TRBV27 with TRBJ2-5, with D perhaps TRBD1 or TRBD2 (5 bases each). V dropped 5 bases and J dropped 5 bases, with 21 bases sitting between them. The CDR3 has 16 residues. CDR1 and CDR2 from the germline V gene are MNHEY and SMNVEV (reference sequence). CDR3: CASSQTGARLAETQYF. In DNA form, the CDR3 reads TGTGCCAGCAGTCAAACCGGGGCACGCCTGGCGGAGACCCAGTACTTC.

The V call is TRBV28, the J call TRBJ2-3; 9 bases agree with TRBD2. There are 12 residues in the CDR3. Germline loops: CDR1 MDHEN, CDR2 SYDVKM. V shed 6 bases and J 12 bases; nucleotides not matched to a gene: 7. CDR3 nucleotides: TGTGCCAGCAGCGGGACTAGCCCACTACAGTATTTT. Translated, it gives CASSGTSPLQYF.

This clonotype was seen a single time. The chain employs TRBV28 and TRBJ1-5; 7 bases agree with TRBD1. J was trimmed by 2 bases and V by 6 bases; bases with no gene match: 7. The CDR3 extends over 15 amino acids. Germline V gene lookup returns CDR1 MDHEN and CDR2 SYDVKM. CDR3 loop: CASSRRQGGNQPQHF. CDR3 in DNA: TGTGCCAGCAGCCGACGACAGGGCGGCAATCAGCCCCAGCATTTT.

J is TRBJ1-2 and V is TRBV28; tentatively, D is TRBD1 (5 bases). V was shortened by 3 bases and J by 4 bases, with 12 bases between the two germline ends. This CDR3 contains 14 residues. CDR1 MDHEN and CDR2 SYDVKM come from the germline V gene. The DNA for the CDR3 is TGTGCCAGCAGTTTGGGGTTGGGGGGCTATGGCTACACCTTC. Translated: CASSLGLGGYGYTF.

As for this clonotype: The junction departs from germline at one end; a sequencing error may be responsible. This chain connects TRBV5-1 to TRBJ2-7, with a tentative D call TRBD1 (5 bases). The germline gives CDR1 SGHRS, CDR2 YFSETQ. This CDR3 has 14 amino acids. This CDR3 reads CTSTRDSTSYEQYF. The DNA for the CDR3 is TGCACCAGCACCCGAGACAGTACCTCCTACGAGCAGTACTTC.

Comment on this clonotype: At one end the junction does not follow the germline gene, possibly because of a read error. This chain connects TRBV3-1 to TRBJ2-7; D ambiguous. The CDR3 consists of 13 residues. The germline V gene encodes CDR1 LGHDT and CDR2 YNNKEL (reference sequence). The CDR3 bases are TGTGCCAGCAGCCAAGGGTTCCGCCGCGAGCAGTACTTT. This translates into CASSQGFRREQYF.

This clonotype occurred once. The gene calls are TRBV27 and TRBJ2-2, with 10 bases lining up with TRBD1. Germline V gene data show CDR1 as MNHEY and CDR2 as SMNVEV (reference sequence). Trimming took 6 bases from V and 10 from J; bases not matched to a gene: 11. This CDR3 comprises 15 residues. CDR3 DNA: TGTGCCAGCAGGCGACAGGGGGCTGGCGCCGTGGAGCTGTTTTTT. Translating gives CASRRQGAGAVELFF.

This clonotype was detected only a few times. V usage is TRBV29-1 and J usage is TRBJ1-4; D possibly corresponds to TRBD1 (5 bases). Looked up from germline, CDR1 is SQVTM and CDR2 is ANQGSEA. The CDR3 covers 13 residues. Trimming took 4 bases from V and 13 from J, leaving 19 bases between them. The CDR3: CSVVRTRPGGLFF. Here the CDR3 DNA reads TGCAGCGTTGTCCGGACACGGCCTGGTGGACTGTTTTTT.

This clonotype was picked up many times. This chain connects TRBV7-3 to TRBJ2-5; weak D call: TRBD2 (5 bases). V gave up 5 bases and J gave up 3 bases, with 10 bases separating them. This CDR3 comprises 13 residues. Per the germline V gene, CDR1 is SGHTA and CDR2 is FQGTGA. CDR3 sequence: CASSKAAEETQYF. CDR3 DNA sequence: TGTGCCAGCAGCAAAGCAGCGGAAGAGACCCAGTACTTC.

V gene TRBV5-1 combines with J gene TRBJ1-1; a possible D gene is TRBD1 (6 bases). The CDR3 contains 17 residues. The germline V gene has CDR1 SGHRS and CDR2 YFSETQ. V was pared by 0 bases and J by 3 bases, with 18 bases between. CDR3 sequence reads: CASSLARGGPRDTEAFF. The DNA of the CDR3 is TGCGCCAGCAGCTTGGCCCGCGGGGGCCCTAGAGACACTGAAGCTTTCTTT.

This clonotype came up many times. V usage is TRBV15 and J usage is TRBJ1-2; D is unresolved. The V gene lost 1 base and the J gene lost 2 bases, with 17 bases spanning the gap. The germline CDR1 and CDR2 sequences are LNHNV and YYDKDF (reference sequence). The CDR3 length is 17 residues. The CDR3 region is CATSRAGSRSRNYGYTF. The DNA of the CDR3 is TGTGCCACCAGCAGAGCCGGCTCTCGCAGCAGGAACTATGGCTACACCTTC. The full variable domain, completed using reference TRBV15 and TRBJ1-2, is DAMVIQNPRYQVTQFGKPVTLSCSQTLNHNVMYWYQQKSSQAPKLLFHYYDKDFNNEADTPDNFQSRRPNTSFCFLDIRSPGLGDTAMYLCATSRAGSRSRNYGYTFGSGTRLTVV.

This clonotype was picked up many times. The rearrangement joins TRBV20-1 to TRBJ1-1, with D maybe TRBD1 (5 bases). Germline-derived CDR1 and CDR2 are DFQATT and SNEGSKA (reference sequence). V lost 1 base, J lost 1 base, and 16 bases lay in between. The CDR3 totals 16 residues. The CDR3 coding sequence is TGCAGTGCTAGAGTCGCGAGGGCAGGGACGAACACTGAAGCTTTCTTT. It yields the protein CSARVARAGTNTEAFF.

The rearrangement uses TRBV25-1 and TRBJ2-7; D is undetermined. Trimming took 3 bases from V and 0 from J, leaving 6 bases between them. Germline loops: CDR1 MGHDK, CDR2 SYGVNS. This CDR3 contains 13 residues. CDR3 DNA sequence: TGTGCCAGCAGTGACTCGAGCTCCTACGAGCAGTACTTC. It yields the protein CASSDSSSYEQYF.

This clonotype was seen a few times. The gene calls are TRBV7-9 and TRBJ1-1; D gene uncertain. Deletions cut 5 bases from V and 10 bases from J, with 11 bases between. The CDR3 has 11 amino acids. From germline, CDR1 is SEHNR and CDR2 FQNEAQ (reference sequence). CDR3 in DNA: TGTGCCAGCAGCCCCGTCGCCCTAGCTTTCTTT. Translating it yields CASSPVALAFF.

This clonotype occurred a few times. The junction and the germline gene differ at one end; a read error may be behind it. The chain is built from TRBV2 and TRBJ2-1; TRBD2 might be the D (5 bases). CDR1 SNHLY and CDR2 FYNNEI come from the germline V gene. This CDR3 has 15 amino acids. CDR3 sequence (DNA): TGTGCCAGTAGTGTAGCGCCTAGCTCCTACAATGAGCAGTTCTTC. Translated: CASSVAPSSYNEQFF.

This clonotype was picked up many times. The rearrangement uses TRBV2 and TRBJ1-1; TRBD1 might be the D (6 bases). The V end lost 9 bases, the J end lost 4 bases, and 9 bases lay between the germline ends. CDR3 length: 11 amino acids. Looked up from germline, CDR1 is SNHLY and CDR2 is FYNNEI. The CDR3 sequence is CARGGGTEAFF. The CDR3 DNA sequence: TGTGCCAGAGGGGGGGGCACTGAAGCTTTCTTT.

The chain couples TRBV29-1 to TRBJ1-1; unclear D gene. CDR3 length equals 11 residues. Trimming shortened V by 4 bases and J by 2 bases, and 5 bases separated the two germline ends. Germline V gene sequence: CDR1 SQVTM, CDR2 ANQGSEA. The CDR3: CSVGDNTEAFF. CDR3 in DNA: TGCAGCGTTGGGGATAACACTGAAGCTTTCTTT.

V is TRBV20-1 and J is TRBJ2-1; 7 bases match TRBD2. Trimming took 0 bases from V and 3 from J; bases not matched to a gene: 11. This CDR3 spans 17 amino acids. Germline V gives CDR1 DFQATT, CDR2 SNEGSKA (reference sequence). The CDR3 here is CSARERVRAGNYNEQFF. DNA of the CDR3: TGCAGTGCTAGAGAGCGGGTTCGAGCGGGAAACTACAATGAGCAGTTCTTC.

This clonotype was observed many times. The J gene is TRBJ2-7, the V gene TRBV7-3; 8 positions agree with TRBD1. With 3 bases clipped from V and 7 bases from J, the junction kept 5 bases outside the gene matches. Germline CDR1 reads SGHTA; CDR2 reads FQGTGA. The CDR3 runs 13 residues. The DNA for the CDR3 is TGTGCCAGCAGCTTGGGGACAGGCGGGGAGCAGTACTTC. It codes for CASSLGTGGEQYF.

The rearrangement links TRBV18 to TRBJ2-6, with D uncertain. This CDR3 spans 14 amino acids. Germline assignment: CDR1 KGHSH and CDR2 LQKENI. The V end lost 1 base, the J end lost 1 base, and 2 bases lay between the germline ends. The CDR3 DNA follows: TGTGCCAGCTCACCACGATCTGGGGCCAACGTCCTGACTTTC. Translating gives CASSPRSGANVLTF. The whole variable domain, filled in from reference TRBV18 and TRBJ2-6, reads NAGVMQNPRHLVRRRGQEARLRCSPMKGHSHVYWYRQLPEEGLKFMVYLQKENIIDESGMPKERFSAEFPKEGPSILRIQQVVRGDSAAYFCASSPRSGANVLTFGAGSRLTVL.

This clonotype has at least ten counts. This chain uses TRBV28 with TRBJ2-7, with TRBD1 as a possible D gene (5 bases). Trimming cost V 3 bases and J 3 bases, with 9 bases left between them. The germline V gene has CDR1 MDHEN and CDR2 SYDVKM. CDR3 length: 13 residues. This CDR3 reads CASSLYRYYEQYF. DNA of the CDR3: TGTGCCAGCAGTTTGTACAGGTACTACGAGCAGTACTTC.

The table lists this clonotype with many counts. The chain joins TRBV27 to TRBJ2-6; no reliable D call. Germline assignment: CDR1 MNHEY and CDR2 SMNVEV (reference sequence). The V end lost 6 bases, the J end lost 0 bases, and 12 bases lay between the germline ends. The CDR3 sequence is 16 residues long. This CDR3 is CASSLGRPSGANVLTF. The CDR3 bases are TGTGCCAGCAGCCTAGGACGCCCCTCTGGGGCCAACGTCCTGACTTTC.

This clonotype was seen at least ten times. At one of its ends the junction is not consistent with the germline gene, which may arise from a read error. The chain combines TRBV10-3 with TRBJ1-1; unclear D gene. From germline, CDR1 is ENHRY and CDR2 SYGVKD. The CDR3 sequence is 12 residues long. In DNA, the CDR3 is TGTGCCATCAGCCGGATGAACACTGAAACTTTCTTT. This sequence encodes CAISRMNTETFF.

The chain combines TRBV29-1 with TRBJ2-3; 10 nucleotides match TRBD1. Germline V CDR1 and CDR2: SQVTM, ANQGSEA. The CDR3 loop spans 13 amino acids. Losses at the gene ends were 3 bases for V and 5 bases for J; bases not matched to a gene: 2. CDR3 residues: CSVDRTGGDTQYF. CDR3 DNA: TGCAGCGTTGACAGGACAGGGGGAGATACGCAGTATTTT.